Listed below are T cell receptor beta chains from one sample, sequenced in a study of cytomegalovirus exposure and HLA in healthy donors. Assay: immunoSEQ multiplex PCR; the TCRdb copy retains only in-frame clones and omits some. This sample has about 100,000 clones; around three quarters occur once, and the top ten carry 3% to 4%. The sequenced material came from PBMCs. These receptors came from a woman aged 45-60 years in good health and CMV-seropositive. The CDR3 runs from the conserved cysteine through the conserved F or W. A D gene is named only where the DNA matches it firmly. Only part of the rows carry a size: once, few, many, or a class if the clone is expanded.

d_call	j_call	clone_size	v_call	cdr3_aa	cdr3_nt
TRBD1	TRBJ2-2	NA	TRBV25-1	CATRAEGTGGLFF	TGTGCCACCAGAGCCGAGGGGACAGGGGGGCTGTTTTTT
TRBD1	TRBJ1-5	NA	TRBV5-5	CASSASGTGIRPQHF	TGTGCCAGCAGCGCCTCTGGGACAGGGATTCGGCCCCAGCATTTT
NA	TRBJ1-3	NA	TRBV9	CASSPTGGNTIYF	TGTGCCAGCAGCCCCACAGGGGGAAACACCATATATTTT
NA	TRBJ2-7	NA	TRBV11-2	CASSFGQASYEQYF	TGTGCCAGCAGCTTTGGGCAGGCCTCCTACGAGCAGTACTTC
NA	TRBJ1-2	NA	TRBV11-2	CASSLAGEARGYTF	TGTGCCAGCAGCCTAGCGGGGGAGGCGAGGGGCTACACCTTC
TRBD1	TRBJ1-4	NA	TRBV10-2	CASSEDRATNEKLFF	TGCGCCAGCAGTGAGGACAGGGCCACTAATGAAAAACTGTTTTTT
TRBD1	TRBJ2-3	NA	TRBV19	CASSPGQGGTDTQYF	TGTGCCAGTAGTCCGGGACAGGGAGGCACAGATACGCAGTATTTT
TRBD1	TRBJ1-2	NA	TRBV14	CASSPLDRDPYGYTF	TGTGCCAGCAGCCCCCTCGACAGGGATCCCTATGGCTACACCTTC
NA	TRBJ2-3	NA	TRBV23-1	CASSQGRWGHTDTQYF	TGCGCCAGCAGCCAAGGTAGGTGGGGACACACAGATACGCAGTATTTT
NA	TRBJ1-3	NA	TRBV9	CASSAREGLYSGNTIYF	TGTGCCAGCAGCGCACGGGAGGGGCTTTACTCTGGAAACACCATATATTTT
TRBD1	TRBJ1-6	NA	TRBV9	CASRPGQLNSPLHF	TGTGCCAGCAGACCGGGACAGCTAAATTCACCCCTCCACTTT
NA	TRBJ1-1	NA	TRBV6-1	CASSARGRNTEAFF	TGTGCCAGCAGTGCCCGGGGGAGGAACACTGAAGCTTTCTTT
TRBD2	TRBJ2-5	NA	TRBV29-1	CTILGVAGGHQETQYF	TGCACCATCCTGGGGGTTGCGGGGGGCCACCAAGAGACCCAGTACTTC
TRBD1	TRBJ1-2	NA	TRBV19	CASSLGGQGHYGYTF	TGTGCCAGTAGCCTAGGGGGACAGGGGCACTATGGCTACACCTTC
NA	TRBJ1-1	NA	TRBV4-2	CASSHRPTGPPEAFF	TGTGCCAGCAGCCATCGACCTACAGGACCGCCAGAAGCTTTCTTT
NA	TRBJ2-7	few	TRBV2	CASSSTYEQYF	TGTGCCAGCAGTTCCACCTACGAGCAGTACTTC
NA	TRBJ1-3	once	TRBV19	CASTRNRNSGNTIYF	TGTGCCAGTACTCGGAACAGGAACTCTGGAAACACCATATATTTT
NA	TRBJ1-2	NA	TRBV10-3	CAISGRVNYGYTF	TGTGCCATCTCCGGTCGGGTTAACTATGGCTACACCTTC
TRBD1	TRBJ1-1	NA	TRBV7-3	CASSLRGQGARTEAFF	TGTGCCAGCAGCCTTAGGGGACAGGGGGCACGTACTGAAGCTTTCTTT
NA	TRBJ1-4	NA	TRBV6-6	CASSHLGGANEKLFF	TGTGCCAGCAGTCACTTGGGAGGGGCGAATGAAAAACTGTTTTTT
TRBD2	TRBJ2-3	NA	TRBV7-6	CASSLSRRGYTDTQYF	TGTGCCAGCAGCTTAAGCAGGCGGGGGTACACAGATACGCAGTATTTT
TRBD1	TRBJ1-5	NA	TRBV27	CASSFGQANQPQHF	TGTGCCAGCAGTTTTGGACAGGCTAATCAGCCCCAGCATTTT
TRBD2	TRBJ2-1	NA	TRBV5-6	CASSLVRRGARNEQFF	TGTGCCAGCAGCTTGGTTCGGCGGGGGGCAAGGAATGAGCAGTTCTTC
TRBD1	TRBJ1-2	NA	TRBV18	CASSPGTGGANRYGYTF	TGTGCCAGCTCACCAGGAACAGGGGGCGCGAATCGTTATGGCTACACCTTC
NA	TRBJ2-5	NA	TRBV7-9	CASSLSQGGETQYF	TGTGCCAGCAGCTTATCTCAGGGTGGGGAGACCCAGTACTTC
NA	TRBJ2-5	NA	TRBV9	CASSVGTVVQETQYF	TGTGCCAGCAGCGTAGGGACAGTCGTGCAAGAGACCCAGTACTTC
TRBD1	TRBJ1-5	few	TRBV10-3	CAISKKGGGQPQHF	TGTGCCATCAGCAAGAAAGGGGGCGGTCAGCCCCAGCATTTT
NA	TRBJ2-5	NA	TRBV29-1	CSVVAGRDRETQYF	TGCAGCGTTGTGGCGGGACGGGATAGGGAGACCCAGTACTTC
NA	TRBJ1-6	NA	TRBV14	CASSQEMSPNSPLHF	TGTGCCAGCAGCCAAGAAATGTCCCCAAATTCACCCCTCCACTTT
TRBD1	TRBJ1-2	NA	TRBV5-5	CASSSTSTGPNYGYTF	TGTGCCAGCAGCTCTACTTCGACAGGGCCTAACTATGGCTACACCTTC
TRBD2	TRBJ2-2	NA	TRBV7-8	CASSFGLAGRAGELFF	TGTGCCAGCAGCTTCGGACTAGCCGGAAGGGCCGGGGAGCTGTTTTTT
TRBD2	TRBJ2-1	NA	TRBV29-1	CSAVGAGGPGYNEQFF	TGCAGCGCTGTGGGAGCGGGAGGGCCCGGGTACAATGAGCAGTTCTTC
NA	TRBJ2-4	NA	TRBV7-3	CASSNRPTGLAKNIQYF	TGTGCCAGCAGCAACCGACCGACAGGTCTAGCCAAAAACATTCAGTACTTC
NA	TRBJ2-5	NA	TRBV7-9	CASSLSRLTGEQYF	TGTGCCAGCAGCTTATCACGGTTAACGGGGGAGCAGTACTTC